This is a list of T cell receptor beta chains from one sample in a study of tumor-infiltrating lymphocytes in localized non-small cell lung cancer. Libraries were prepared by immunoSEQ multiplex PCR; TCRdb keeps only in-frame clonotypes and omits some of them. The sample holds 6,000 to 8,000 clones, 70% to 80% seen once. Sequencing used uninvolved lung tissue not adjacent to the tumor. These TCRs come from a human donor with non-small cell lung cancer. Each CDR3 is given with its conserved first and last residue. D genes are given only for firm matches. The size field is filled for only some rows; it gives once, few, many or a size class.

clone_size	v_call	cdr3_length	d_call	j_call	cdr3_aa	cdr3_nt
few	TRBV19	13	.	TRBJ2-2	CATASANTGELFF	TGTGCCACAGCGTCCGCGAACACCGGGGAGCTGTTTTTT
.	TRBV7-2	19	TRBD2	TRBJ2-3	CASSSGEGWSGRAPDTQYF	TGTGCCAGCAGCTCGGGGGAGGGGTGGAGCGGGAGGGCCCCAGATACGCAGTATTTT
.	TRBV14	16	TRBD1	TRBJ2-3	CASSQAGGFRTDTQYF	TGTGCCAGCAGCCAAGCAGGGGGCTTTCGCACAGATACGCAGTATTTT
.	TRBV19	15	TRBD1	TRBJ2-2	CASSTDRVGTGELFF	TGTGCCAGTAGTACGGACAGGGTAGGCACCGGGGAGCTGTTTTTT
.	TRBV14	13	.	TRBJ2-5	CASSQGAGETQYF	TGTGCCAGCAGCCAAGGGGCGGGAGAGACCCAGTACTTC
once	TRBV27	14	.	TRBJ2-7	CASSPQRNHYEQYF	TGTGCCAGCAGTCCTCAGCGGAACCACTACGAGCAGTACTTC
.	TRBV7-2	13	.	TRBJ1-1	CASSLNPGTEAFF	TGTGCCAGCAGTTTAAATCCGGGCACTGAAGCTTTCTTT
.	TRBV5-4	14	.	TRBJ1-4	CASSSAPMNEKLFF	TGTGCCAGCAGCTCCGCCCCCATGAATGAAAAACTGTTTTTT
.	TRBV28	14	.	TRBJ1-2	CASSPRRQNYGYTF	TGTGCCAGCAGCCCGCGGCGGCAGAACTATGGCTACACCTTC
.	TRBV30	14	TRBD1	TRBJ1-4	CAWQTGTGDEKLFF	TGTGCCTGGCAAACCGGGACAGGGGATGAAAAACTGTTTTTT
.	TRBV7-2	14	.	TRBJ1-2	CASSLTATNYGYTF	TGTGCCAGCAGCTTAACAGCAACTAACTATGGCTACACCTTC
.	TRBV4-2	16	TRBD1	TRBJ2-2	CASSSQGASVVGELFF	TGTGCCAGCAGCTCCCAGGGGGCGTCCGTGGTCGGGGAGCTGTTTTTT
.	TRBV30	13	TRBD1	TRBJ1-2	CAWFGQGYYGYTF	TGTGCCTGGTTTGGACAGGGATACTATGGCTACACCTTC
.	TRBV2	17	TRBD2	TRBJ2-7	CASSEPRTSGVTYEQYF	TGTGCCAGCAGTGAGCCCAGGACTAGCGGGGTGACCTACGAGCAGTACTTC
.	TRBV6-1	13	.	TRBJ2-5	CASVVRFQETQYF	TGTGCCAGCGTCGTAAGGTTCCAAGAGACCCAGTACTTC
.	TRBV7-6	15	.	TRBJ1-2	CASSPKRQGLYGYTF	TGTGCCAGCAGCCCGAAACGTCAGGGGCTCTATGGCTACACCTTC
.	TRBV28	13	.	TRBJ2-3	CASSSGSTDTQYF	TGTGCCAGCAGCTCAGGATCCACAGATACGCAGTATTTT
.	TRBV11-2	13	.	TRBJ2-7	CASSISGLYEQYF	TGTGCCAGCAGCATTAGCGGCCTCTACGAGCAGTACTTC
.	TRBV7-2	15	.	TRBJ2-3	CASSKSRGLTDTQYF	TGTGCCAGCAGCAAGAGCAGGGGTCTCACAGATACGCAGTATTTT
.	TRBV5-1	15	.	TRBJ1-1	CASSPTGQILTEAFF	TGCGCCAGCAGTCCAACTGGACAGATTCTCACTGAAGCTTTCTTT
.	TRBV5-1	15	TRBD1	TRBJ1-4	CASSLGETGREKLFF	TGCGCCAGCAGCTTGGGAGAGACAGGGAGAGAAAAACTGTTTTTT
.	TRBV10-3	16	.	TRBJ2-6	CATIPTVYSGANVLTF	TGTGCCACCATCCCTACGGTTTACTCTGGGGCCAACGTCCTGACTTTC
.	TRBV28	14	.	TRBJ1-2	CASSSPGLPDGYTF	TGTGCCAGCAGTTCCCCGGGGCTCCCTGATGGCTACACCTTC
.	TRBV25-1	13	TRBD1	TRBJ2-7	CASRGTGVYEQYF	TGTGCCAGCAGAGGGACAGGAGTCTACGAGCAGTACTTC
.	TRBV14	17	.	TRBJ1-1	CASSQGRGRRGVTEAFF	TGTGCCAGCAGCCAAGGGCGGGGTCGGCGAGGGGTCACTGAAGCTTTCTTT
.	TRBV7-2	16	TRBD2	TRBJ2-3	CASTQNSGRAPDTQYF	TGTGCCAGCACCCAGAATAGCGGGAGGGCCCCAGATACGCAGTATTTT
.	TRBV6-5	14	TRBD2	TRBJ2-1	CASSSTSGSDEQFF	TGTGCCAGCAGTTCGACTAGCGGGTCGGATGAGCAGTTCTTC
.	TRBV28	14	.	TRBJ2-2	CASLTAGNTGELFF	TGTGCCAGCTTAACAGCTGGGAACACCGGGGAGCTGTTTTTT
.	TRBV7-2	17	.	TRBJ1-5	CASSVGPPIYSNQPQHF	TGTGCCAGCAGCGTCGGACCCCCAATTTATAGCAATCAGCCCCAGCATTTT
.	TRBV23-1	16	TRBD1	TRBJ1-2	CASSQSWTGGSYGYTF	TGCGCCAGCAGTCAATCTTGGACAGGGGGTAGCTATGGCTACACCTTC
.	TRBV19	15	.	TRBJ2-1	CASSTYRVSYNEQFF	TGTGCCAGTAGTACATACAGGGTTTCCTACAATGAGCAGTTCTTC
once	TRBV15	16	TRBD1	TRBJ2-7	CATSTSGTGVSYEQYF	TGTGCCACCAGCACCTCGGGGACAGGGGTTTCCTACGAGCAGTACTTC
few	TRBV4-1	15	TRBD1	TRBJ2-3	CASSQRGQGVDTQYF	TGCGCCAGCAGCCAACGGGGACAGGGAGTGGATACGCAGTATTTT
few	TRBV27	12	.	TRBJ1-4	CASSPPNEKLFF	TGTGCCAGCAGTCCCCCTAATGAAAAACTGTTTTTT
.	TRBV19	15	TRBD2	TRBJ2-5	CASSIAQREIETQYF	TGTGCCAGTAGTATAGCCCAGCGGGAGATAGAGACCCAGTACTTC
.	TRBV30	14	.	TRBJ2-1	CAWRGLISYNEQFF	TGTGCCTGGAGGGGCTTGATCTCCTACAATGAGCAGTTCTTC
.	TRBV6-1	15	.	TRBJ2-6	CASGLGASGANVLTF	TGTGCCAGCGGGTTAGGGGCAAGTGGGGCCAACGTCCTGACTTTC
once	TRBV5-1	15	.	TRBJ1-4	CASSPWDTPNEKLFF	TGCGCCAGCAGCCCCTGGGACACCCCAAATGAAAAACTGTTTTTT
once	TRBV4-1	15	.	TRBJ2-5	CASRESPGSGETQYF	TGCGCCAGCAGAGAAAGCCCGGGATCGGGGGAGACCCAGTACTTC
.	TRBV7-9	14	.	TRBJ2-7	CASSLVPGRYEQYF	TGTGCCAGCAGCTTAGTCCCCGGCCGCTACGAGCAGTACTTC
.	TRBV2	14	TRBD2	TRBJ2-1	CASSLLAGDNEQFF	TGTGCCAGCAGTTTATTAGCGGGAGACAATGAGCAGTTCTTC
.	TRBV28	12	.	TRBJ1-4	CASGERREKLFF	TGTGCCAGCGGCGAGAGACGGGAAAAACTGTTTTTT
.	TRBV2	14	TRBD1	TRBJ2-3	CASSYRGSTDTQYF	TGTGCCAGCAGTTACAGGGGGAGCACAGATACGCAGTATTTT
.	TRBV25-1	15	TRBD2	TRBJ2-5	CASSEAGGREETQYF	TGTGCCAGCAGTGAGGCGGGGGGGCGAGAAGAGACCCAGTACTTC
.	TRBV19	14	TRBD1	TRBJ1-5	CASRYRGSNQPQHF	TGTGCCAGTAGATACAGGGGAAGCAATCAGCCCCAGCATTTT